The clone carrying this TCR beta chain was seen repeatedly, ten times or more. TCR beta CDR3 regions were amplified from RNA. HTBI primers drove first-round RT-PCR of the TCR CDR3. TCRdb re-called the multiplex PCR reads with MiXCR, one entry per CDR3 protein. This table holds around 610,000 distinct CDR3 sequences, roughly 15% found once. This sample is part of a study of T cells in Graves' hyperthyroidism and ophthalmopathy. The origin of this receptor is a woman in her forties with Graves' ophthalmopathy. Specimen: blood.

The CDR3: CASSLVTLGGYTF. The CDR3 DNA is TGTGCCAGCAGTTTAGTCACGCTCGGCGGCTACACCTTC. This rearrangement joins TRBV12-3 or TRBV12-4 to TRBJ1-2; D not certain. The CDR3 totals 13 residues. With 1 base removed from V and 8 bases from J, the gap between germline ends came to 11 bases.